Listed below are T cell receptor beta chains from one sample, sequenced in a study of technical replicates of blood from a few donors. Clones were read by immunoSEQ multiplex PCR, and TCRdb kept only the in-frame ones, dropping some. The data contain some 74,000 clones, around nine tenths of them singletons. Sequencing was carried out using T cells isolated from PBMCs. Source of these receptors: a human donor in good health. CDR3s leave out the opening cysteine and the closing phenylalanine or tryptophan. D genes are given only for firm matches. A row's size may be missing; if present it is once, few, many or a size class.

abundance: NA; d_gene: TRBD2; v_gene: TRBV10-3; j_gene: TRBJ2-7; CDR3aa: AITTSGTYEQY
abundance: NA; d_gene: TRBD1; v_gene: TRBV27; j_gene: TRBJ2-7; CDR3aa: ASSLSATGNYEQY
abundance: NA; d_gene: TRBD1; v_gene: TRBV29-1; j_gene: TRBJ2-7; CDR3aa: SVATGGYEQY
abundance: NA; d_gene: NA; v_gene: TRBV12-5; j_gene: TRBJ1-1; CDR3aa: ASGIDRLNTEAF
abundance: NA; d_gene: NA; v_gene: TRBV5-1; j_gene: TRBJ2-3; CDR3aa: ASSPTTDTQY
abundance: NA; d_gene: NA; v_gene: TRBV30; j_gene: TRBJ2-2; CDR3aa: AGGASNTGELF
abundance: NA; d_gene: TRBD2; v_gene: TRBV10-3; j_gene: TRBJ2-2; CDR3aa: AISEIAGSGELF
abundance: NA; d_gene: NA; v_gene: TRBV20-1; j_gene: TRBJ1-2; CDR3aa: SAFDSYGYT
abundance: NA; d_gene: NA; v_gene: TRBV6-5; j_gene: TRBJ2-7; CDR3aa: ASPGAYEQY
abundance: NA; d_gene: TRBD2; v_gene: TRBV6-6; j_gene: TRBJ2-5; CDR3aa: ASSYRGGAIQETQY
abundance: NA; d_gene: NA; v_gene: TRBV28; j_gene: TRBJ2-1; CDR3aa: ASSEGLNEQF
abundance: NA; d_gene: NA; v_gene: TRBV7-8; j_gene: TRBJ2-1; CDR3aa: ASSFSRVLKDEQF
abundance: NA; d_gene: NA; v_gene: TRBV30; j_gene: TRBJ2-3; CDR3aa: AWSLTDTQY
abundance: NA; d_gene: NA; v_gene: TRBV7-9; j_gene: TRBJ2-3; CDR3aa: ASSYPGVTDTQY
abundance: few; d_gene: NA; v_gene: TRBV19; j_gene: TRBJ1-2; CDR3aa: ASSKGHSDGYT
abundance: NA; d_gene: NA; v_gene: TRBV7-3; j_gene: TRBJ2-1; CDR3aa: ASSLTSSYNEQF
abundance: NA; d_gene: NA; v_gene: TRBV7-7; j_gene: TRBJ2-5; CDR3aa: ASSLDIQVWETQY
abundance: NA; d_gene: NA; v_gene: TRBV7-2; j_gene: TRBJ2-7; CDR3aa: ASSLALAANYEQY
abundance: NA; d_gene: TRBD2; v_gene: TRBV4-1; j_gene: TRBJ2-7; CDR3aa: ASSQPTSGITYEQY
abundance: NA; d_gene: NA; v_gene: TRBV5-6; j_gene: TRBJ1-2; CDR3aa: ASSLDVGGGIDYGYT
abundance: once; d_gene: TRBD2; v_gene: TRBV13; j_gene: TRBJ2-7; CDR3aa: ASSWTPSGRLTYEQY
abundance: NA; d_gene: TRBD2; v_gene: TRBV27; j_gene: TRBJ2-1; CDR3aa: ASSLKSGRGPYNEQF
abundance: once; d_gene: NA; v_gene: TRBV5-6; j_gene: TRBJ1-5; CDR3aa: ASSLYYDQPQH
abundance: NA; d_gene: TRBD1; v_gene: TRBV7-9; j_gene: TRBJ1-2; CDR3aa: ASSFDRPGQGIGYT
abundance: NA; d_gene: NA; v_gene: TRBV11-2; j_gene: TRBJ1-1; CDR3aa: ASSAQQVPNTEAF
abundance: NA; d_gene: TRBD2; v_gene: TRBV11-2; j_gene: TRBJ2-1; CDR3aa: ASSQGLAGGGEQF
abundance: few; d_gene: TRBD1; v_gene: TRBV2; j_gene: TRBJ1-1; CDR3aa: ASSYRGGTEAF
abundance: NA; d_gene: TRBD2; v_gene: TRBV5-4; j_gene: TRBJ2-1; CDR3aa: ASSFGTSGRWEQF
abundance: NA; d_gene: TRBD2; v_gene: TRBV19; j_gene: TRBJ2-3; CDR3aa: ASRPSGGTDTQY
abundance: few; d_gene: NA; v_gene: TRBV7-9; j_gene: TRBJ1-5; CDR3aa: ASARSGNQPQH
abundance: NA; d_gene: TRBD2; v_gene: TRBV30; j_gene: TRBJ2-7; CDR3aa: AWTSGTNYEQY
abundance: NA; d_gene: NA; v_gene: TRBV27; j_gene: TRBJ2-7; CDR3aa: ASSPSSGTRTYEQY
abundance: NA; d_gene: TRBD1; v_gene: TRBV5-1; j_gene: TRBJ2-1; CDR3aa: ASSPRQGPYNEQF
abundance: NA; d_gene: TRBD2; v_gene: TRBV5-4; j_gene: TRBJ2-1; CDR3aa: ASSWGTSVLNEQF
abundance: NA; d_gene: TRBD2; v_gene: TRBV19; j_gene: TRBJ2-3; CDR3aa: ASSIYSGITDTQY
abundance: few; d_gene: NA; v_gene: TRBV15; j_gene: TRBJ2-2; CDR3aa: ATSDRSAGELF
abundance: NA; d_gene: TRBD2; v_gene: TRBV11-2; j_gene: TRBJ2-5; CDR3aa: ASTVGTSFGETQY
abundance: NA; d_gene: NA; v_gene: TRBV25-1; j_gene: TRBJ1-2; CDR3aa: ASSEWTNGGYT
abundance: NA; d_gene: NA; v_gene: TRBV30; j_gene: TRBJ1-6; CDR3aa: AWIRHNSPLH
abundance: NA; d_gene: NA; v_gene: TRBV28; j_gene: TRBJ2-7; CDR3aa: ASSLNLILLYEQY
abundance: NA; d_gene: TRBD1; v_gene: TRBV30; j_gene: TRBJ1-1; CDR3aa: AWTGTGVSEAF
abundance: few; d_gene: NA; v_gene: TRBV6-5; j_gene: TRBJ1-1; CDR3aa: ASKGTEAF